The text below deals with one T cell receptor beta chain. Authors' analysis steps: By means of reference gene primer amplification, nucleated cell counts were estimated. Sequencing used immunoSEQ multiplex PCR; TCRdb keeps in-frame clones, though not all of them. V and J calls plus clone size are reproduced from that table; the DNA served to infer D and trimming. The table records some 200,000 clones, around 84% of them present only once. The CDR3 is made up of 14 amino acids. The germline V gene has CDR1 SGDLS and CDR2 YYNGEE. Trimming cost V 6 bases and J 5 bases; bases outside gene matches: 8. The entry originates in a study of blood T cell repertoires in COVID-19. Study-wide background: COVID-19 samples from acute and convalescent phases originated in the United States, Italy and Spain.

The chain recombines TRBV9 with TRBJ2-1; the match to TRBD1 covers 7 bases. The origin of this receptor is a woman aged 55 to 70 who had recovered from COVID-19. Sequenced: peripheral blood. The CDR3 here is CASNAGTADNEQFF. The CDR3 DNA sequence: TGTGCCAGCAATGCCGGGACAGCGGACAATGAGCAGTTCTTC. Drawing the rest from reference TRBV9 and TRBJ2-1, the complete variable domain is DSGVTQTPKHLITATGQRVTLRCSPRSGDLSVYWYQQSLDQGLQFLIQYYNGEERAKGNILERFSAQQFPDLHSELNLSSLELGDSALYFCASNAGTADNEQFFGPGTRLTVL.